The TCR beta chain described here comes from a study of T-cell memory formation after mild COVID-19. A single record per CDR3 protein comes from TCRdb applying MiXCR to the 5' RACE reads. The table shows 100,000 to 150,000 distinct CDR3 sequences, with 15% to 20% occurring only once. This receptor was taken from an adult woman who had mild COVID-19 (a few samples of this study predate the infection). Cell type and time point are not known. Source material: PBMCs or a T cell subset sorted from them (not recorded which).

The CDR3 coding sequence is TGTGCCTGGACAGACAGGGCCTTCCACAATGAGCAGTTCTTC. The encoded protein is CAWTDRAFHNEQFF. The chain is built from TRBV30 and TRBJ2-1; 7 bases are shared with TRBD1. Per the germline V gene, CDR1 is GTSNPN and CDR2 is SVGIG (reference sequence). The CDR3 has 14 residues. Trimming removed 4 bases from V and 5 bases from J; junction bases left unmatched: 8.